These 8 T cell receptor beta chains originate from one sample sequenced in a study of CD8+CD57+ T cells in acquired aplastic anemia. All sequencing subjects had displayed CD8+CD57+ cell expansion on flow cytometry. Profiles of TCR beta VDJ and CDR3 were generated from a genomic DNA template. TCRdb re-analysed the reads in MiXCR, keeping a single row per CDR3 protein. This sample has about 160,000 distinct CDR3 sequences, with roughly 50% found just once. Material: sorted CD4+, CD8+, or CD8+CD57+ T cells (not recorded which) from PBMCs. The receptors derive from a human donor with aplastic anemia.

This clonotype was counted once. This sequence joins TRBV7-9 and TRBJ2-5, with D tentatively TRBD1 (6 bases). V was trimmed by 3 bases and J by 8 bases, leaving 10 bases between them. The V gene's germline CDR1 is SEHNR and CDR2 FQNEAQ (reference sequence). The CDR3 extends over 12 amino acids. The CDR3 spells CASSFGDTTQYF. For the CDR3, the DNA is TGTGCCAGCAGCTTTGGGGACACTACCCAGTACTTC.

This clonotype was detected ten times or more. The genes are TRBV10-3 and TRBJ2-7; no definite D call. Between the trimmed V and J ends, which lost 4 bases and 2 bases, there was a span of 3 bases. From germline, CDR1 is ENHRY and CDR2 SYGVKD. The CDR3 sequence is 11 residues long. In DNA, the CDR3 is TGTGCCATCAGTGCGACCTACGAGCAGTACTTC. Its protein is CAISATYEQYF.

This clonotype appeared many times. The chain is built from TRBV9 and TRBJ2-1; 7 bases agree with TRBD2. CDR3 length: 12 residues. The germline V gene encodes CDR1 SGDLS and CDR2 YYNGEE. The V gene end was trimmed by 0 bases and the J gene end by 10 bases; junction bases not matched to a gene: 1. The CDR3 loop is CASSVGGGEQFF. Written as DNA, the CDR3 is TGTGCCAGCAGCGTAGGGGGAGGGGAGCAGTTCTTC.

There are many counts of this clonotype. This sequence joins TRBV11-2 and TRBJ2-7, with 8 bases lining up with TRBD1. Germline-derived CDR1 and CDR2 are SGHAT and FQNNGV. This CDR3 comprises 14 residues. V lost 1 base and J lost 3; bases outside the gene matches: 2. Written as DNA, the CDR3 is TGTGCCAGCAGCTTAGGGACAGGGTTCTACGAGCAGTACTTC. Amino acid sequence: CASSLGTGFYEQYF.

This clonotype was counted between two and nine times. J is TRBJ1-6 and V is TRBV19, with D possibly TRBD1 on 6 matching bases. The ends were cut back, 5 bases at V and 6 bases at J, with 14 bases in the middle. CDR1 is LNHDA and CDR2 is SQIVND in the germline V gene (reference sequence). The CDR3 consists of 15 residues. The CDR3 region has the DNA TGTGCCAGTAGTCTGGGGGGCTCGGGTAATTCACCCCTCCACTTT. Residues: CASSLGGSGNSPLHF.

V usage is TRBV5-1 and J usage is TRBJ2-7, with 7 bases lining up with TRBD1. CDR1 is SGHRS and CDR2 is YFSETQ in the germline V gene. After removal of 0 bases from V and 4 bases from J, the junction contained 4 bases not matched to a gene. The CDR3 is 14 amino acids. The CDR3 nucleotides read TGCGCCAGCAGCTTGGAGGGGGCCATATACGAGCAGTACTTC. As protein: CASSLEGAIYEQYF.

The chain carries TRBV2 and TRBJ1-2; D uncertain. Trimming cost V 4 bases and J 3 bases, with 9 bases left between them. This CDR3 is 13 amino acids long. Germline lookup yields CDR1 SNHLY and CDR2 FYNNEI. The CDR3 DNA sequence: TGTGCCAGCAGTGTCGAGGACCACTATGGCTACACCTTC. It specifies CASSVEDHYGYTF.

V gene TRBV15 combines with J gene TRBJ1-5; tentative D call: TRBD1 (5 bases). Germline V gives CDR1 LNHNV, CDR2 YYDKDF (reference sequence). The CDR3 extends over 15 amino acids. Trimming cost V 4 bases and J 8 bases, with 18 bases left between them. This chain's CDR3 is CATSMGPTMSKPQHF. The CDR3 DNA reads TGTGCCACCAGCATGGGACCTACGATGTCTAAGCCCCAGCATTTT. Looking up the rest from reference TRBV15 and TRBJ1-5 gives the full variable domain: DAMVIQNPRYQVTQFGKPVTLSCSQTLNHNVMYWYQQKSSQAPKLLFHYYDKDFNNEADTPDNFQSRRPNTSFCFLDIRSPGLGDTAMYLCATSMGPTMSKPQHFGDGTRLSIL.